The 6 T cell receptor beta chains presented below share a single source sample, sequenced in a study of monozygotic twins with inflammatory bowel disease. Using the 5' RACE reads, TCRdb records one entry per CDR3 protein without DNA. This sample's table reports fewer than 550,000 distinct CDR3 sequences. Specimen: blood. The receptors shown here come from a human donor with ulcerative colitis or Crohn's disease, or a healthy co-twin of an affected twin (not recorded which).

CDR3 sequence: CSVGEQVHYGYTF. V gene TRBV29-1 combines with J gene TRBJ1-2; TCRdb selects TRBD1, and the lack of DNA leaves this call unchecked. This CDR3 contains 13 residues. Germline CDR1 reads SQVTM; CDR2 reads ANQGSEA.

The chain employs TRBV7-2 and TRBJ1-2; TCRdb calls TRBD1, which cannot be checked without DNA. Looked up from germline, CDR1 is SGHTA and CDR2 is FQGNSA. The length of the CDR3 is 14 residues. The CDR3 reads CASTRDRGLGGYTF.

The gene calls are TRBV12-3 or TRBV12-4 and TRBJ2-2. The CDR3 covers 16 residues. CDR3 loop: CASSPPGSGRTGELFF.

The rearrangement joins TRBV18 to TRBJ2-7. The length of the CDR3 is 14 residues. Germline V gene sequence: CDR1 KGHSH, CDR2 LQKENI. The CDR3 reads CASSPLSADGEQYF.

The rearrangement joins TRBV4-1 to TRBJ2-7; no DNA is available, so the TRBD1 call from TCRdb remains unchecked. From germline, CDR1 is MGHRA and CDR2 YSYEKL. This CDR3 region has 14 residues. This CDR3 reads CASSLFPGSNEQYF.

This chain connects TRBV10-3 to TRBJ2-1; no DNA is available, so the TRBD1 call from TCRdb remains unchecked. This CDR3 has 17 amino acids. Germline CDR1 is ENHRY and CDR2 is SYGVKD. CDR3 loop: CAISGGDTSHSYNEQFF.